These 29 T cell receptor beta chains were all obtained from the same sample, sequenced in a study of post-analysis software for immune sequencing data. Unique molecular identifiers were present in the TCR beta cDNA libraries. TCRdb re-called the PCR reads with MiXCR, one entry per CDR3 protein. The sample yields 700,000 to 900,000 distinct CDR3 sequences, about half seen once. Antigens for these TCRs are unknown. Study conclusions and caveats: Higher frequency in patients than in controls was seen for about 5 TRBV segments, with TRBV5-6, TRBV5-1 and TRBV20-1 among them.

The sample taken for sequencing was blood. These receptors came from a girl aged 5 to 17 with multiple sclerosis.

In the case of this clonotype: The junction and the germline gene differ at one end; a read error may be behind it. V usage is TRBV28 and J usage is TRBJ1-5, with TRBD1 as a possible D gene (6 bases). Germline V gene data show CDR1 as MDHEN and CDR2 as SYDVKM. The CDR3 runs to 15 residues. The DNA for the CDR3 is TGTGCCAGTAGTTCAACCCCAGGGGTCGTTCAGCCCCAGCATTTT. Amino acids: CASSSTPGVVQPQHF.

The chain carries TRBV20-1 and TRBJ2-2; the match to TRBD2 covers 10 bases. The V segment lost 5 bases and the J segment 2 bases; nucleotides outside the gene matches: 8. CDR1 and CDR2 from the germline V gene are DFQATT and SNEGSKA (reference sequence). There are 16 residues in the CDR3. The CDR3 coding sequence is TGCAGTGCTCTCCCGACTAGCGGGTTTAACACCGGGGAGCTGTTTTTT. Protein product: CSALPTSGFNTGELFF.

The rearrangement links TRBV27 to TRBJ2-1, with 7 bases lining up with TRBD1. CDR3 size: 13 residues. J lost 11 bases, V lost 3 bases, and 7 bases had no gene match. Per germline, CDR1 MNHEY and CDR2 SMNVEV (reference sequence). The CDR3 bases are TGTGCCAGCAGTTTCCTTGACAGGGAGAAGCAGTTCTTC. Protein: CASSFLDREKQFF.

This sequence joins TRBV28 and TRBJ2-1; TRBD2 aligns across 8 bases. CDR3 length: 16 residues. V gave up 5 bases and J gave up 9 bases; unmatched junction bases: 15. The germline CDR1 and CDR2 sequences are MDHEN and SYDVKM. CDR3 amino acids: CASSVPFTGRAGEQFF. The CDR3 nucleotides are TGTGCCAGCAGTGTACCCTTTACCGGGAGGGCCGGTGAGCAGTTCTTC. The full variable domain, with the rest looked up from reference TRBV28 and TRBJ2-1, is DVKVTQSSRYLVKRTGEKVFLECVQDMDHENMFWYRQDPGLGLRLIYFSYDVKMKEKGDIPEGYSVSREKKERFSLILESASTNQTSMYLCASSVPFTGRAGEQFFGPGTRLTVL.

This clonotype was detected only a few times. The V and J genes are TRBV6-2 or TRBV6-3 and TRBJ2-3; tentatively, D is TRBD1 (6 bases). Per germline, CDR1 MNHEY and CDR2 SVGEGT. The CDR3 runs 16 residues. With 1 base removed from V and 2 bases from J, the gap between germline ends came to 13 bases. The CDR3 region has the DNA TGTGCCAGCAGTTACTATCAACAGGGATCCACAGATACGCAGTATTTT. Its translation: CASSYYQQGSTDTQYF.

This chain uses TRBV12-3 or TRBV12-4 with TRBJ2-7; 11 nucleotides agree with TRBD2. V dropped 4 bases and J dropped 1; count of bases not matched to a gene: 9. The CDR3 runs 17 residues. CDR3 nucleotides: TGTGCCAGCAGTTCAACCCAGACTAGCGGGGCTTCCTACGAGCAGTACTTC. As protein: CASSSTQTSGASYEQYF.

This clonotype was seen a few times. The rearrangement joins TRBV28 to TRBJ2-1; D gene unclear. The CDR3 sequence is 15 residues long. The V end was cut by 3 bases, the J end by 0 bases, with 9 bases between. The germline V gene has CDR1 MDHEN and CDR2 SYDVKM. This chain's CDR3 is CASSFARSSYNEQFF. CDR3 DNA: TGTGCCAGCAGTTTTGCCCGTAGCTCCTACAATGAGCAGTTCTTC. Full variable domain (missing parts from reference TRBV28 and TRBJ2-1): DVKVTQSSRYLVKRTGEKVFLECVQDMDHENMFWYRQDPGLGLRLIYFSYDVKMKEKGDIPEGYSVSREKKERFSLILESASTNQTSMYLCASSFARSSYNEQFFGPGTRLTVL.

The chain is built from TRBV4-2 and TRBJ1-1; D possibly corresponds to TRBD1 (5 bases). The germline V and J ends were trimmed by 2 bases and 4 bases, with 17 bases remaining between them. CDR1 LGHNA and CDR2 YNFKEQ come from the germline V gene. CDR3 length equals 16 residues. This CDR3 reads CASSQTTASGSTEAFF. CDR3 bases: TGTGCCAGCAGCCAAACTACTGCTTCAGGGAGCACTGAAGCTTTCTTT.

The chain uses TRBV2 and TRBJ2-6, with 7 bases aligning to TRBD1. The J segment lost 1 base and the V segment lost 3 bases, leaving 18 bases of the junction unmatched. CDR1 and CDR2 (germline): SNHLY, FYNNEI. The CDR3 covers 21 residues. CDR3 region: CASSDWRWEGGAVSGANVLTF. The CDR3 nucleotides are TGTGCCAGCAGTGATTGGCGGTGGGAAGGGGGCGCAGTTTCTGGGGCCAACGTCCTGACTTTC.

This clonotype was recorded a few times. In DNA, the CDR3 is TGTGCCAGCAGCGTTGGTGGCAGGTCCACAGATACGCAGTATTTT. It translates to CASSVGGRSTDTQYF. The chain carries TRBV9 and TRBJ2-3; no definite D call. Trimming removed 2 bases at V and 2 bases at J, with 12 bases between. Germline lookup yields CDR1 SGDLS and CDR2 YYNGEE. This CDR3 is built from 15 residues.

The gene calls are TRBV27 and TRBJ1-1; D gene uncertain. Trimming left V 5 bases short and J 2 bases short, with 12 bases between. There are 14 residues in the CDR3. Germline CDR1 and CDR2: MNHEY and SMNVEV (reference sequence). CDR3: CASSPMTINTEAFF. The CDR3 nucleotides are TGTGCCAGCAGTCCGATGACTATAAACACTGAAGCTTTCTTT.

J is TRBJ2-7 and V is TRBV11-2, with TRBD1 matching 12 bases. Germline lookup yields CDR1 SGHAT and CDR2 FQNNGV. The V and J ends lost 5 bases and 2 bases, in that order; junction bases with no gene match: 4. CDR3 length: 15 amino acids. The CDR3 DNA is TGTGCCAGCAGCGGGGACAGGGGGCTGACCTACGAGCAGTACTTC. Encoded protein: CASSGDRGLTYEQYF.

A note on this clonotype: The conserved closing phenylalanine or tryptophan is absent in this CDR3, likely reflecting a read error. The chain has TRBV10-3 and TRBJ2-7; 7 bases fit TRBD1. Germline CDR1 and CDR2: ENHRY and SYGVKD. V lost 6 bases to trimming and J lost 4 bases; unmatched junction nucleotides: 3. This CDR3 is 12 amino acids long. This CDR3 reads CAIRADRYEQYL. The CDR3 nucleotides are TGTGCCATCAGGGCGGACAGGTACGAGCAGTACTTA.

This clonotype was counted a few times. The CDR3 coding sequence is TGTGCCAGCAGCGGAGGGCTGGGCTACACCTTC. Its protein is CASSGGLGYTF. The chain has TRBV9 and TRBJ1-2; no definite D call. The CDR3 totals 11 residues. V gave up 3 bases and J gave up 8 bases, with 8 bases separating them. In germline, CDR1 is SGDLS, CDR2 YYNGEE.

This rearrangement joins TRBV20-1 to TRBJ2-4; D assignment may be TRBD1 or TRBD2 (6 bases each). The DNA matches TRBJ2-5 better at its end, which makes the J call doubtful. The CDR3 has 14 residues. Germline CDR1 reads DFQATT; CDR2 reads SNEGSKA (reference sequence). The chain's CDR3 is CSVNPGGGRETQYF. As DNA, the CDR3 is TGCAGTGTCAACCCCGGGGGCGGTCGAGAGACCCAGTACTTC.

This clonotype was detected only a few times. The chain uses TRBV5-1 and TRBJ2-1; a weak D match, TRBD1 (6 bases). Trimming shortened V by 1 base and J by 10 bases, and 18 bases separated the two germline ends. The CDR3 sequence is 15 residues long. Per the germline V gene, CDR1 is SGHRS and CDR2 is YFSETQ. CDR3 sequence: CASSLIAGAPGEQFF. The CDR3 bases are TGCGCCAGCAGCTTGATTGCAGGGGCTCCTGGGGAGCAGTTCTTC.

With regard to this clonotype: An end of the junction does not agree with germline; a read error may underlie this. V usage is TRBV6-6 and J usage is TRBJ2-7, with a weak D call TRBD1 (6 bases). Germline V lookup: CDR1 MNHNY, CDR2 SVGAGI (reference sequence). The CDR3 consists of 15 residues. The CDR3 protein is CASSYGGGESYKQYF. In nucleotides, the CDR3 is TGTGCCAGCAGTTACGGGGGCGGCGAGTCCTACAAGCAGTACTTC.

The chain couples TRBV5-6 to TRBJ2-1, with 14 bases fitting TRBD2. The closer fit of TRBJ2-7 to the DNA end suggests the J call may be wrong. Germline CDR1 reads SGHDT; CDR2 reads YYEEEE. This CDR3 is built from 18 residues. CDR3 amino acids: CASSLLGLAGDSAYEQYF. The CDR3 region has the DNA TGTGCCAGCAGCTTGTTGGGACTAGCGGGAGATAGCGCCTACGAGCAGTACTTC.

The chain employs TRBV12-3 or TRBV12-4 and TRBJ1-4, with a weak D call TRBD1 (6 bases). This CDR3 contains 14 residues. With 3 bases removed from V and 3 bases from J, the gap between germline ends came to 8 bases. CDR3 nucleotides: TGTGCCAGCAGTTTGGGGGCCTCTAATGAAAAACTGTTTTTT. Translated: CASSLGASNEKLFF.

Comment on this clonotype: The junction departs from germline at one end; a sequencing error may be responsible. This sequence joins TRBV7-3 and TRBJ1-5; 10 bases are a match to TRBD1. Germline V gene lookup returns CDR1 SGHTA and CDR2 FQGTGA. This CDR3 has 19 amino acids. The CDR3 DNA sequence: TGTGCCGGCAGCTTAACGTCGGGGGACAGGGGTTATAGCAATCAGCCCCAGCATTTT. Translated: CAGSLTSGDRGYSNQPQHF.

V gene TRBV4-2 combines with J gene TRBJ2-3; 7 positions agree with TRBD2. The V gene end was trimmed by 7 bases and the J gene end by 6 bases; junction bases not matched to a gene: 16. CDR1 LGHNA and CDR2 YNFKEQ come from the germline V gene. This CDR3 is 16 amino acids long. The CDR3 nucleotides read TGTGCCAGCACTCAATATTGGCGGGAGTTAGTGGATACGCAGTATTTT. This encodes CASTQYWRELVDTQYF.

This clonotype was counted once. The CDR3 reads CASSQRTPGTGGGGGQYF. The CDR3 nucleotides read TGTGCCAGCAGCCAAAGGACTCCCGGGACAGGGGGGGGTGGAGGGCAGTATTTT. The chain combines TRBV27 with TRBJ2-3; 11 nucleotides match TRBD1. In germline, CDR1 is MNHEY, CDR2 SMNVEV (reference sequence). The V and J ends lost 6 bases and 11 bases, in that order; junction bases with no gene match: 22. This CDR3 is built from 18 residues.

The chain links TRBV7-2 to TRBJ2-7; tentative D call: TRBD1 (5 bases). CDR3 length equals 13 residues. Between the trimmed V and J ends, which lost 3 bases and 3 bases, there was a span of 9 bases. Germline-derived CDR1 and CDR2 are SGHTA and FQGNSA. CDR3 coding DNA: TGTGCCAGCAGCTTCGTAGACAGCTACGAGCAGTACTTC. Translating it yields CASSFVDSYEQYF.

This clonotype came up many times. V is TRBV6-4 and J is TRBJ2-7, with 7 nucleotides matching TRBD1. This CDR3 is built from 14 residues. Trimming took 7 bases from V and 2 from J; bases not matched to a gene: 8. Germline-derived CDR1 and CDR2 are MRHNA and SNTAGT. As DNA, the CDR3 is TGTGCCAGCACCCGAGGGCAGGGGGCCTACGAGCAGTACTTC. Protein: CASTRGQGAYEQYF.

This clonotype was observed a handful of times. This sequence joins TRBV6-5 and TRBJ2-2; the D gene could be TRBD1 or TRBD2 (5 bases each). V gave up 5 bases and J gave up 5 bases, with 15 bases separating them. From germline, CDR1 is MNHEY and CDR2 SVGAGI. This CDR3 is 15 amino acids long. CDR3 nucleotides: TGTGCCAGCAGTGCGATGGGGGTTCTGACCGGGGAGCTGTTTTTT. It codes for CASSAMGVLTGELFF.

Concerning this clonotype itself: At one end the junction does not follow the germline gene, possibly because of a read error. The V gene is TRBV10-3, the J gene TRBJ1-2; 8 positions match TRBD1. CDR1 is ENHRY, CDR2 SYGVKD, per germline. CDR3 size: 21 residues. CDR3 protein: CAISESDAGPGQAGSNYGHTF. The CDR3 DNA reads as TGTGCCATCAGTGAGTCTGATGCCGGACCGGGACAGGCGGGTTCTAACTATGGCCACACCTTC.

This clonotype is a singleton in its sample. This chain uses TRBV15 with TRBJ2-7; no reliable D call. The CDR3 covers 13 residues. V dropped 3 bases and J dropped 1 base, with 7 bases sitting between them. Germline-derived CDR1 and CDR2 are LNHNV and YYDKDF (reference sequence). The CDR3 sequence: CATSSALSYEQYF. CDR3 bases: TGTGCCACCAGCAGTGCACTATCCTACGAGCAGTACTTC.

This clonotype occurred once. The CDR3 DNA reads as TGTGCCAGCAGTTCATGGGACAGGGGCTACGGGCAGTACTTC. Its protein product is CASSSWDRGYGQYF. V is TRBV12-3 or TRBV12-4 and J is TRBJ2-4, with 10 bases aligning to TRBD1. The CDR3 totals 14 residues. The V gene end was trimmed by 4 bases and the J gene end by 13 bases; junction bases not matched to a gene: 10.

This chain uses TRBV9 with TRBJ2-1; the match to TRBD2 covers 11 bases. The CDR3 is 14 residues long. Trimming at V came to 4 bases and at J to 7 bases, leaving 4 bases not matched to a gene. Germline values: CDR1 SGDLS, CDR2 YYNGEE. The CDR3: CASSTSGSKNEQFF. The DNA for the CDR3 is TGTGCCAGCAGCACTAGCGGGAGTAAAAATGAGCAGTTCTTC.